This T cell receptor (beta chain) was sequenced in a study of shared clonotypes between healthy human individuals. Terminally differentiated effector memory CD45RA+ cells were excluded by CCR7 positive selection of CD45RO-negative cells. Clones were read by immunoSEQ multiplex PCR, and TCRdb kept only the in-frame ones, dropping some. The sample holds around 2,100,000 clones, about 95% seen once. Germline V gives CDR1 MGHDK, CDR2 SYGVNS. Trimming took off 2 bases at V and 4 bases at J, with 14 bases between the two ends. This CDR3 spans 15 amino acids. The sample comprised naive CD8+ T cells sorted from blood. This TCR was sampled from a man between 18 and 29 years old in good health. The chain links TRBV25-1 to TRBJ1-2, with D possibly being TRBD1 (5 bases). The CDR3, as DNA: TGTGCCAGCAGTGAACCACGGGACGGGATCTATGGCTACACCTTC. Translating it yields CASSEPRDGIYGYTF.